Each of the 4 T cell receptor beta chains below was sequenced from the same sample in a study of regulatory T cells in long-lasting Graves disease. Time point specified: newly diagnosed GD, antithyroid drugs for less than 3 months. Isolated PBMC RNA provided the starting material for the TCR library. Arm-PCR of CDR3 regions and iRepertoire HTBI primers were the basis on which TCR beta libraries were built. Using its own MiXCR run on the multiplex PCR reads, TCRdb lists one record per CDR3 protein. Of some 330,000 distinct CDR3 sequences listed, 12% are singletons. The sample also formed part of further work on T cells in Graves' hyperthyroidism and ophthalmopathy.

The specimen comprised peripheral blood mononuclear cells (PBMCs), sampled at new diagnosis, from a patient treated with antithyroid drugs. The receptor source for this set is a woman between 18 and 30 years old with Graves disease.

This clonotype has a count of ten or more. The chain uses TRBV6-1 and TRBJ1-1, with D tentatively TRBD1 (6 bases). Trimming pared 8 bases from V and 3 bases from J, leaving 19 bases between. Germline V lookup: CDR1 MNHNS, CDR2 SASEGT. The CDR3 contains 15 residues. CDR3 residues: CASRGRGGADTEAFF. The DNA of the CDR3 is TGTGCCAGCCGCGGAAGAGGGGGGGCAGACACTGAAGCTTTCTTT.

This clonotype was counted at least ten times. This chain uses TRBV7-9 with TRBJ2-1; D might be TRBD1 or TRBD2, each matching 6 bases. Trimming stripped 1 base from V and 9 bases from J, with 22 bases between. The CDR3 is made up of 17 amino acids. Germline V gene lookup returns CDR1 SEHNR and CDR2 FQNEAQ (reference sequence). The CDR3 bases are TGTGCCAGCAGCTTAGTATGGGGGCTAGCGAACCTCACTGAGCAGTTCTTC. Protein sequence: CASSLVWGLANLTEQFF.

In this sample, this clonotype turned up many times. The J gene is TRBJ2-5, the V gene TRBV14, with D unclear. The CDR3 consists of 9 residues. Germline V lookup: CDR1 SGHDN, CDR2 FVKESK. The V gene lost 8 bases and the J gene lost 10 bases, with 8 bases spanning the gap. The CDR3 DNA follows: TGTGCCAGCCCGGATGTCCAGTACTTC. This gives the protein CASPDVQYF.

This clonotype has ten or more counts. The gene calls are TRBV20-1 and TRBJ2-7; tentatively, D is TRBD1 or TRBD2 (5 bases each). The CDR3 covers 14 residues. The germline CDR1 and CDR2 sequences are DFQATT and SNEGSKA (reference sequence). Trimming shortened V by 1 base and J by 6 bases, and 16 bases separated the two germline ends. The CDR3 DNA sequence: TGCAGTGCTAGAGCGTCAGGGAAAGGGAGCGAGCAGTACTTC. Protein: CSARASGKGSEQYF.